The clone carrying this T cell receptor (beta chain) was detected only a few times. Antigen unknown. These data come from a study of cytomegalovirus exposure and HLA in healthy donors. Whole-study findings and limits: CMV serostatus was the only recorded immune exposure for donors. Most subjects had HLA-A and HLA-B alleles reportedly predicted accurately by TCR beta sequences. Associated with cytomegalovirus, according to the listing, were 150 to 200 TCR beta chains. Both high specificity and high sensitivity reportedly marked the classifier's diagnosis of cytomegalovirus status.

Germline loops: CDR1 MNHEY, CDR2 SVGAGI. The ends lost 6 bases at V and 6 bases at J; junction bases unmatched: 6. CDR3 length: 13 amino acids. Vbeta (60) and Jbeta (13) primers were used in the PCR. Produced via immunoSEQ multiplex PCR; TCRdb's table is partial and in-frame only. The sample lists about 130,000 clones; about 8.5% were seen once. The chain links TRBV6-5 to TRBJ2-7; TRBD1 matches at 9 bases. The sequence was obtained from a man aged 35 to 55 in good health and CMV-seronegative. The sample taken for sequencing was PBMCs. The CDR3 protein is CASSRTGAAEQYF. The CDR3, as DNA: TGTGCCAGCAGCAGGACAGGGGCCGCCGAGCAGTACTTC.